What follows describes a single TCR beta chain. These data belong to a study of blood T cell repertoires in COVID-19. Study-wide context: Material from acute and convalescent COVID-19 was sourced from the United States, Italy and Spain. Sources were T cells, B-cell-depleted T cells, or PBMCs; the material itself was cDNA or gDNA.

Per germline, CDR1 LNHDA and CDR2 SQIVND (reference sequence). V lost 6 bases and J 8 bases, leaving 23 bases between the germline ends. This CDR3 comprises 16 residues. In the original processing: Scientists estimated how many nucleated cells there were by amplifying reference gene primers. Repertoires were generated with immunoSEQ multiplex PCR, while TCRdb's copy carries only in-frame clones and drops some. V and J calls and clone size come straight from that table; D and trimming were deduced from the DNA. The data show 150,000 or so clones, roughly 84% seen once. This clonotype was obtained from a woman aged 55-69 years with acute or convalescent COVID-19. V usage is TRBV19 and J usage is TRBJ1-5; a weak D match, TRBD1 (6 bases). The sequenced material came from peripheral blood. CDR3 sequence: CASSPRTYRDGEPQHF. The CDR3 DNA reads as TGTGCCAGTAGCCCCAGAACATACAGGGATGGTGAGCCCCAGCATTTT.